These 22 T cell receptor beta chains were sequenced from one sample in a study of T cell responses to AZD1222 COVID-19 vaccine. Clones were sequenced by immunoSEQ multiplex PCR, and TCRdb holds only the in-frame ones, with some missing. Here the sample spans roughly 140,000 clones, roughly four fifths being singletons. This sample comprised peripheral blood, obtained on day 0 of MenACWY control vaccination. These receptor sequences come from an adult in good health.

The chain couples TRBV2 to TRBJ1-3; no definite D call. Between the trimmed V and J ends, which lost 3 bases and 0 bases, there was a span of 9 bases. The germline V gene encodes CDR1 SNHLY and CDR2 FYNNEI. This CDR3 contains 15 residues. DNA of the CDR3: TGTGCCAGCAGTGAGGGAGGCACCTCTGGAAACACCATATATTTT. Its translation: CASSEGGTSGNTIYF. The full variable domain, rest sourced from reference TRBV2 and TRBJ1-3, is EPEVTQTPSHQVTQMGQEVILRCVPISNHLYFYWYRQILGQKVEFLVSFYNNEISEKSEIFDDQFSVERPDGSNFTLKIRSTKLEDSAMYFCASSEGGTSGNTIYFGEGSWLTVV.

The chain joins TRBV6-1 to TRBJ2-5; no clear D gene. V was shortened by 2 bases and J by 0 bases, with 7 bases between the two germline ends. The CDR3 sequence is 14 residues long. CDR1 and CDR2 from the germline V gene are MNHNS and SASEGT. In DNA form, the CDR3 reads TGTGCCAGCAGTGAATTAAGGTACCAAGAGACCCAGTACTTC. Amino acids: CASSELRYQETQYF.

The J gene is TRBJ1-1, the V gene TRBV6-5; D not resolved. The CDR3 consists of 14 residues. Germline loops: CDR1 MNHEY, CDR2 SVGAGI. V lost 6 bases, J lost 0 bases, and 11 bases lay in between. CDR3 amino acids: CASRPDGVNTEAFF. CDR3 coding DNA: TGTGCCAGCAGGCCCGACGGAGTGAACACTGAAGCTTTCTTT.

This rearrangement joins TRBV2 to TRBJ1-1; D not resolved. The CDR3 loop spans 11 amino acids. CDR1 and CDR2 from the germline V gene are SNHLY and FYNNEI. Trimming shortened V by 11 bases and J by 1 base, and 8 bases separated the two germline ends. This CDR3 is CAEQGNTEAFF. CDR3 nucleotide sequence: TGTGCCGAGCAAGGGAACACTGAAGCTTTCTTT. The full variable domain, with the rest looked up from reference TRBV2 and TRBJ1-1, is EPEVTQTPSHQVTQMGQEVILRCVPISNHLYFYWYRQILGQKVEFLVSFYNNEISEKSEIFDDQFSVERPDGSNFTLKIRSTKLEDSAMYFCAEQGNTEAFFGQGTRLTVV.

V usage is TRBV6-2 or TRBV6-3 and J usage is TRBJ2-5, with 10 bases aligning to TRBD2. The ends lost 5 bases at V and 4 bases at J; junction bases unmatched: 7. Germline lookup yields CDR1 MNHEY and CDR2 SVGEGT. This CDR3 region has 15 residues. The DNA of the CDR3 is TGTGCCAGCAGTGTAGCGGGGGGTGTTAGAGAGACCCAGTACTTC. Translating it yields CASSVAGGVRETQYF.

The rearrangement links TRBV4-2 to TRBJ1-4, with 7 bases aligning to TRBD1. This CDR3 has 14 amino acids. V lost 0 bases, J lost 6 bases, and 1 base stayed unmatched. Germline V lookup: CDR1 LGHNA, CDR2 YNFKEQ. The CDR3 DNA follows: TGTGCCAGCAGCCAAGACAGGGGGTATGAAAAACTGTTTTTT. Protein: CASSQDRGYEKLFF.

CDR3 DNA: TGTGCCAGCAGCTTAGCGTTCAGGGAGATACACACTGAAGCTTTCTTT. Amino acid sequence: CASSLAFREIHTEAFF. This rearrangement joins TRBV7-9 to TRBJ1-1, with D tentatively TRBD1 (5 bases). Per germline, CDR1 SEHNR and CDR2 FQNEAQ (reference sequence). CDR3 length: 16 amino acids. The V end lost 0 bases, the J end lost 3 bases, and 14 bases lay between the germline ends.

CDR3 coding DNA: TGTGCCAGCAGTTCCTACAGGGACTCGGAAAAACTGTTTTTT. Translated, it gives CASSSYRDSEKLFF. This chain links TRBV6-2 or TRBV6-3 with TRBJ1-4; TRBD1 is a possible D gene (6 bases). The CDR3 consists of 14 residues. Germline assignment: CDR1 MNHEY and CDR2 SVGEGT. Trimming shortened V by 4 bases and J by 8 bases, and 14 bases separated the two germline ends.

This chain connects TRBV6-5 to TRBJ2-2, with 11 bases fitting TRBD2. CDR1 MNHEY and CDR2 SVGAGI come from the germline V gene. V was clipped by 3 bases and J by 5 bases; unmatched bases: 5. The CDR3 is 16 residues long. The chain's CDR3 is CASSYYRLAGTGELFF. The CDR3 region has the DNA TGTGCCAGCAGTTATTACCGACTAGCGGGAACCGGGGAGCTGTTTTTT.

The rearrangement joins TRBV19 to TRBJ1-4; D remains unclear. The CDR3 totals 16 residues. Trimming left V 6 bases short and J 3 bases short, with 17 bases between. Germline V lookup: CDR1 LNHDA, CDR2 SQIVND (reference sequence). The CDR3 here is CASRTTPPRANEKLFF. The CDR3 DNA reads TGTGCCAGTAGAACCACCCCCCCGAGAGCTAATGAAAAACTGTTTTTT. Full variable domain (missing parts from reference TRBV19 and TRBJ1-4): DGGITQSPKYLFRKEGQNVTLSCEQNLNHDAMYWYRQDPGQGLRLIYYSQIVNDFQKGDIAEGYSVSREKKESFPLTVTSAQKNPTAFYLCASRTTPPRANEKLFFGSGTQLSVL.

This clone was seen only once. The chain has TRBV5-1 and TRBJ2-3, with D tentatively TRBD2 (6 bases). V lost 5 bases, J lost 2 bases, and 18 bases lay in between. The CDR3 sequence is 16 residues long. Germline-derived CDR1 and CDR2 are SGHRS and YFSETQ. In DNA, the CDR3 is TGCGCCAGCAGTTTCGGCGGGGTAGCCCTCACAGATACGCAGTATTTT. It yields the protein CASSFGGVALTDTQYF.

V usage is TRBV7-3 and J usage is TRBJ2-1; 9 nucleotides match TRBD1. There are 15 residues in the CDR3. Germline V gives CDR1 SGHTA, CDR2 FQGTGA. Germline trimming cut 5 bases from V and 4 bases from J; bases unmatched to any gene: 6. The CDR3 bases are TGTGCCAGCAGCCCGAGACAGGGGGGTTACAATGAGCAGTTCTTC. Translated, it gives CASSPRQGGYNEQFF.

The chain uses TRBV6-5 and TRBJ1-4; D call uncertain. The CDR3 is 14 amino acids. V was cut by 6 bases and J by 0 bases, with 8 bases left in between. CDR1 and CDR2 from the germline V gene are MNHEY and SVGAGI. The chain's CDR3 is CASRTHSTNEKLFF. Here the CDR3 DNA reads TGTGCCAGCAGGACCCACTCAACTAATGAAAAACTGTTTTTT.

The V and J genes are TRBV3-1 (or the pseudogene TRBV3-2) and TRBJ1-6; D is possibly TRBD1 (6 bases). Germline CDR1 LGHDT, CDR2 YNNKEL (reference sequence). V was pared by 5 bases and J by 9 bases, with 14 bases between. The CDR3 sequence is 14 residues long. CDR3 loop: CASSKQGGGSPLHF. CDR3 DNA: TGTGCCAGCAGCAAACAGGGTGGTGGTTCACCCCTCCACTTT.

This chain joins TRBV13 and TRBJ1-6, with 8 positions matching TRBD1. Germline CDR1 and CDR2: PRHDT and FYEKMQ (reference sequence). The ends lost 5 bases at V and 7 bases at J; junction bases unmatched: 4. The CDR3 is 14 amino acids. The CDR3 DNA sequence: TGTGCCAGCAGCCGAGGGACAGGCAATTCACCCCTCCACTTT. Protein: CASSRGTGNSPLHF.

This chain links TRBV19 with TRBJ2-7; tentatively, D is TRBD2 (7 bases). Trimming took 4 bases from V and 4 from J, leaving 20 bases between them. Germline V gene data show CDR1 as LNHDA and CDR2 as SQIVND (reference sequence). The CDR3 sequence is 16 residues long. Here the CDR3 DNA reads TGTGCCAGTAGTACTTGGGGGGGCGTTGGAAAGTACGAGCAGTACTTC. Translating gives CASSTWGGVGKYEQYF.

The rearrangement uses TRBV3-1 (or the pseudogene TRBV3-2) and TRBJ1-2; D not resolved. V was shortened by 0 bases and J by 8 bases, with 19 bases between the two germline ends. This CDR3 is 16 amino acids long. The V gene's germline CDR1 is LGHDT and CDR2 YNNKEL (reference sequence). CDR3 bases: TGTGCCAGCAGCCAAGATCGCGGGAGGGAAGGGAGCGGCTACACCTTC. Encoded protein: CASSQDRGREGSGYTF.

By share of the sample, this clone is medium-sized. The CDR3 sequence is CASSLSMNTEAFF. In nucleotides, the CDR3 is TGTGCCAGCAGCTTATCAATGAACACTGAAGCTTTCTTT. The V gene is TRBV11-2, the J gene TRBJ1-1; D is undetermined. V was shortened by 2 bases and J by 0 bases, with 4 bases between the two germline ends. The CDR3 contains 13 residues. The germline V gene encodes CDR1 SGHAT and CDR2 FQNNGV.

V gene TRBV6-5 combines with J gene TRBJ2-7; D gene ambiguous. The CDR3 covers 14 residues. CDR1 and CDR2 (germline): MNHEY, SVGAGI. Trimming removed 0 bases at V and 6 bases at J, with 12 bases between. The CDR3 nucleotides read TGTGCCAGCAGTTACTCTGTCAGGTACTCCGAGCAGTACTTC. Translation gives CASSYSVRYSEQYF.

This clone has just a few counts. The V call is TRBV12-3 or TRBV12-4, the J call TRBJ2-7; 8 bases are a match to TRBD1. V was clipped by 6 bases and J by 7 bases; unmatched bases: 8. The CDR3 covers 13 residues. The CDR3 here is CASRGQGAREQYF. The DNA of the CDR3 is TGTGCCAGCAGGGGGCAGGGGGCGCGGGAGCAGTACTTC.

The rearrangement links TRBV4-1 to TRBJ2-3, with 12 bases that match TRBD2. After removal of 2 bases from V and 5 bases from J, the junction contained 11 bases not matched to a gene. This CDR3 comprises 18 residues. CDR1 and CDR2 from the germline V gene are MGHRA and YSYEKL. The CDR3: CASSQLVRLAGGRDTQYF. The CDR3 nucleotides read TGCGCCAGCAGCCAATTGGTTCGGCTAGCGGGGGGGCGAGATACGCAGTATTTT.

V usage is TRBV3-1 (or the pseudogene TRBV3-2) and J usage is TRBJ1-2; D is undetermined. V dropped 0 bases and J dropped 6 bases, with 11 bases sitting between them. Per germline, CDR1 LGHDT and CDR2 YNNKEL (reference sequence). This CDR3 spans 14 amino acids. CDR3 loop: CASSQDSGWDGYTF. CDR3 coding DNA: TGTGCCAGCAGCCAAGATTCGGGTTGGGATGGCTACACCTTC.